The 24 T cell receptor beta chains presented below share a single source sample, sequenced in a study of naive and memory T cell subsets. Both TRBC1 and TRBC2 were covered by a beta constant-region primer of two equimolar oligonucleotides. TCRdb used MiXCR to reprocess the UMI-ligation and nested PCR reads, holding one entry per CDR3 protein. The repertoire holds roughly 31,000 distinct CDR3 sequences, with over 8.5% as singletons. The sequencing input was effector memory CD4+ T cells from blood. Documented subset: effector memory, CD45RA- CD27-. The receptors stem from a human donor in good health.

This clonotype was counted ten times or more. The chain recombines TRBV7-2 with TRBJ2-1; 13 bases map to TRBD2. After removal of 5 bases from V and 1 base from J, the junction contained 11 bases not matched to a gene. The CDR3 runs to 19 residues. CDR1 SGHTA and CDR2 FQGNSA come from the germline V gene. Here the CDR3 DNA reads TGTGCCAGCAGCCGCAAGACTAGCGGGAGGCTTTTTTCCTACAATGAGCAGTTCTTC. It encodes CASSRKTSGRLFSYNEQFF.

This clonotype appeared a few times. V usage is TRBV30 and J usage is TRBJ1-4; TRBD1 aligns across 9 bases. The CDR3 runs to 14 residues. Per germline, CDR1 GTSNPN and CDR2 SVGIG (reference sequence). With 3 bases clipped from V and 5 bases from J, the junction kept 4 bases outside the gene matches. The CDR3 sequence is CAWSPGQGNEKLFF. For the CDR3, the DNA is TGTGCCTGGAGCCCGGGACAGGGCAATGAAAAACTGTTTTTT.

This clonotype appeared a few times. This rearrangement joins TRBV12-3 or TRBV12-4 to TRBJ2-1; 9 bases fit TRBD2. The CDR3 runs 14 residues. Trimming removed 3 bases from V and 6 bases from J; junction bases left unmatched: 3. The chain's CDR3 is CASSFGTSSNEQFF. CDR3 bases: TGTGCCAGCAGTTTCGGGACTAGCAGCAATGAGCAGTTCTTC.

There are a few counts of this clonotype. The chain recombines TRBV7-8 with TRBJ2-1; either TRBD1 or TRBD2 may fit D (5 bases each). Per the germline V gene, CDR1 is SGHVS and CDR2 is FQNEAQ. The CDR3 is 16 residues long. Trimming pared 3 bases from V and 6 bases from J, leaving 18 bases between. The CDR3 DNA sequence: TGTGCCAGCAGCTTCGCGTCCGGGACCTTCATCAATGAGCAGTTCTTC. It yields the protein CASSFASGTFINEQFF.

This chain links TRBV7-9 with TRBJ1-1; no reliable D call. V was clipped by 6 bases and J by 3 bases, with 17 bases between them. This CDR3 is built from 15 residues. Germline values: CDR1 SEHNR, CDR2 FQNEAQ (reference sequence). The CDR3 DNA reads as TGTGCCAGCAGGCGTGGAGGAGAGGGTGACACTGAAGCTTTCTTT. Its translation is CASRRGGEGDTEAFF. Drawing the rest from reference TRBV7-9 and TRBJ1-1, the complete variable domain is DTGVSQNPRHKITKRGQNVTFRCDPISEHNRLYWYRQTLGQGPEFLTYFQNEAQLEKSRLLSDRFSAERPKGSFSTLEIQRTEQGDSAMYLCASRRGGEGDTEAFFGQGTRLTVV.

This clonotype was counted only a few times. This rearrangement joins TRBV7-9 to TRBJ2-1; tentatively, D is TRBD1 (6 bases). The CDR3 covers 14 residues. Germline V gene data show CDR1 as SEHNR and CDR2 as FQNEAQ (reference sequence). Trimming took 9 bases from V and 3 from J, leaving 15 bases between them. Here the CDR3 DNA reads TGTGCCAGTCACCGTGTAGGGGGCTACAATGAGCAGTTCTTC. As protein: CASHRVGGYNEQFF.

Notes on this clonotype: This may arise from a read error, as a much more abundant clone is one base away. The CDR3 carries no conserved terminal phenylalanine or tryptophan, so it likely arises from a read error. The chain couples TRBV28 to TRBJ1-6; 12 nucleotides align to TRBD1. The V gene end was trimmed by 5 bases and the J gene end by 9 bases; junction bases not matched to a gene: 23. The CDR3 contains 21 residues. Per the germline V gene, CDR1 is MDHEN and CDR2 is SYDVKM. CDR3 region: CASSPRRGQPGQGARGSPLHL. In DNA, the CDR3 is TGTGCCAGCAGTCCTCGAAGGGGCCAACCGGGACAGGGGGCGCGGGGTTCACCCCTCCACTTG.

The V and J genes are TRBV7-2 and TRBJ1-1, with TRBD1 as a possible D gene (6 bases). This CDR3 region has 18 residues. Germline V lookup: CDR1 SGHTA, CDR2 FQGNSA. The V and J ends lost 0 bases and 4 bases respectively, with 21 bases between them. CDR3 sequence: CASSLAVGGAQGPTEAFF. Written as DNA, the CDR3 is TGTGCCAGCAGCTTAGCGGTAGGTGGGGCGCAGGGGCCCACTGAAGCTTTCTTT.

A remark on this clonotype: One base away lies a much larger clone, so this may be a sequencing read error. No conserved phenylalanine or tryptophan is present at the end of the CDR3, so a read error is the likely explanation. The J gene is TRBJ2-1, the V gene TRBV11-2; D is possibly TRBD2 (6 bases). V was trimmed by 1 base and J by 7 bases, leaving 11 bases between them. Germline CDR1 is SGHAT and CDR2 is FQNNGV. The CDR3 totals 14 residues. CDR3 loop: CASSLVAAGNEQFS. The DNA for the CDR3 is TGTGCCAGCAGCTTAGTTGCGGCGGGGAATGAGCAGTTCTCC.

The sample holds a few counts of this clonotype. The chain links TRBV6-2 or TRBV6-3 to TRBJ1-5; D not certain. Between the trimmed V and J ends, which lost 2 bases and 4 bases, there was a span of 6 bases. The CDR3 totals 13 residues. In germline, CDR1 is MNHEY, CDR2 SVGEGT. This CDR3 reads CASSYPENQPQHF. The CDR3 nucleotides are TGTGCCAGCAGTTACCCGGAGAATCAGCCCCAGCATTTT.

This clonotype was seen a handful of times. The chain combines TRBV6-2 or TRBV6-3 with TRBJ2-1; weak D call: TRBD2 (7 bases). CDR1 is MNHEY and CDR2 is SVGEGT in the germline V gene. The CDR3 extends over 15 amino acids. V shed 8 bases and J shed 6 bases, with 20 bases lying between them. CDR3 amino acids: CASLQPGGPGNEQFF. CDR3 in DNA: TGTGCCAGCCTTCAACCGGGGGGCCCTGGCAATGAGCAGTTCTTC.

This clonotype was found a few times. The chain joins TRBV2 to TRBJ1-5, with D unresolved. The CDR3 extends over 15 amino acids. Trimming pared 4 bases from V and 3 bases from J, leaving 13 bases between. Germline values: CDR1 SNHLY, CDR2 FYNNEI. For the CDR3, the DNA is TGTGCCAGCAGTGGAATCGACGGCTACAATCAGCCCCAGCATTTT. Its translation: CASSGIDGYNQPQHF.

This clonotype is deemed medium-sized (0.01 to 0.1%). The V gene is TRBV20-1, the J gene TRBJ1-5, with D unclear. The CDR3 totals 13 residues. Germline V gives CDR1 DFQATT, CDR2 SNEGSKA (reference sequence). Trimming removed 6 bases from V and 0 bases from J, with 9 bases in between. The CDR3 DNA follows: TGCAGTGCGGCGGTCTATAGCAATCAGCCCCAGCATTTT. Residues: CSAAVYSNQPQHF.

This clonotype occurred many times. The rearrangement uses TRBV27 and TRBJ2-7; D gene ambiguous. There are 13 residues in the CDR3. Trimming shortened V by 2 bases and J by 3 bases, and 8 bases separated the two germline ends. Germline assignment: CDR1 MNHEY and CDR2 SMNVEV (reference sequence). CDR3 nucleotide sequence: TGTGCCAGCAGTTTAAAGCCGTACTACGAGCAGTACTTC. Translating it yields CASSLKPYYEQYF.

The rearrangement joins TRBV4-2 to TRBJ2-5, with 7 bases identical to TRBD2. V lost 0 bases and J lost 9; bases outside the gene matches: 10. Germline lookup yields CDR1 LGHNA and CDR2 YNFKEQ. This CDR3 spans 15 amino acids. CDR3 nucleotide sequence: TGTGCCAGCAGCCAAGATCGGACTAGAGGGAGGGCCCAGTACTTC. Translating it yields CASSQDRTRGRAQYF.

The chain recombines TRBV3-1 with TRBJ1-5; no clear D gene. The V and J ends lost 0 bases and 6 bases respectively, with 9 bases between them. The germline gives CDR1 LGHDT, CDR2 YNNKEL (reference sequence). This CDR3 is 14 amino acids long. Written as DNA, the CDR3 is TGTGCCAGCAGCCAAGATACAGCACTTCAGCCCCAGCATTTT. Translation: CASSQDTALQPQHF.

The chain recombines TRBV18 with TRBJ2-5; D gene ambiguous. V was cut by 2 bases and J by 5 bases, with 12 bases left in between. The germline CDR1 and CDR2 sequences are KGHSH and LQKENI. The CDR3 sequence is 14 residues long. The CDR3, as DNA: TGTGCCAGCTCACCAGGCCGAGTTCCGGAGACCCAGTACTTC. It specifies CASSPGRVPETQYF.

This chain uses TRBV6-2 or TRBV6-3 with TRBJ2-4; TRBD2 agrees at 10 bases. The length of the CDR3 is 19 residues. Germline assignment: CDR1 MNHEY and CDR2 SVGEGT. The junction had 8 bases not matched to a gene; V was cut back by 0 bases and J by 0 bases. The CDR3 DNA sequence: TGTGCCAGCAGTTACTCGGTTAGCGGGAGGACTCTAGCCAAAAACATTCAGTACTTC. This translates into CASSYSVSGRTLAKNIQYF.

Written as DNA, the CDR3 is TGTGCCAGCAGTTTAGCCTCGGGACTCAATTGGGGCGGGGAGCTGTTTTTT. Amino acids: CASSLASGLNWGGELFF. The chain joins TRBV12-3 or TRBV12-4 to TRBJ2-2; possible D gene TRBD2, 6 bases. Between the trimmed V and J ends, which lost 0 bases and 7 bases, there was a span of 18 bases. The CDR3 is 17 residues long.

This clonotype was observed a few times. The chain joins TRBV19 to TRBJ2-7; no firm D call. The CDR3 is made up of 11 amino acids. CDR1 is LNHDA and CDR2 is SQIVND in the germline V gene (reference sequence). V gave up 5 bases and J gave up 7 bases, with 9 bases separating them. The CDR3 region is CASSSTREQYF. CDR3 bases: TGTGCCAGTAGTTCGACTCGGGAGCAGTACTTC.

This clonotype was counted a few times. The CDR3 sequence: CSAPRMDGGGQPQHF. CDR3 nucleotides: TGCAGTGCCCCACGCATGGACGGCGGAGGGCAGCCCCAGCATTTT. V gene TRBV20-1 combines with J gene TRBJ1-5; D gene uncertain. Germline values: CDR1 DFQATT, CDR2 SNEGSKA (reference sequence). The V end lost 6 bases, the J end lost 7 bases, and 22 bases lay between the germline ends. The length of the CDR3 is 15 residues.

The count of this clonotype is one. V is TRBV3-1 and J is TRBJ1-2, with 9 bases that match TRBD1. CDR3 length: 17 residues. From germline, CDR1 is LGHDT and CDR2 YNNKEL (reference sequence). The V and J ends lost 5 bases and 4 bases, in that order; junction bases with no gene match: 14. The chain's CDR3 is CASSTPKGQGRLYGYTF. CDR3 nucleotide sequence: TGTGCCAGCAGCACTCCTAAAGGACAGGGGCGCCTCTATGGCTACACCTTC. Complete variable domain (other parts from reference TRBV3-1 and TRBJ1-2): DTAVSQTPKYLVTQMGNDKSIKCEQNLGHDTMYWYKQDSKKFLKIMFSYNNKELIINETVPNRFSPKSPDKAHLNLHINSLELGDSAVYFCASSTPKGQGRLYGYTFGSGTRLTVV.

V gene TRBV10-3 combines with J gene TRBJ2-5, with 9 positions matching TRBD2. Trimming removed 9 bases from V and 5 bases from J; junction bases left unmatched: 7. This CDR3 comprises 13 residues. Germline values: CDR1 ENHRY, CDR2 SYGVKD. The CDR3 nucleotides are TGTGCCATAAGTAGCGGGGGCGGCGAGACCCAGTACTTC. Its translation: CAISSGGGETQYF.

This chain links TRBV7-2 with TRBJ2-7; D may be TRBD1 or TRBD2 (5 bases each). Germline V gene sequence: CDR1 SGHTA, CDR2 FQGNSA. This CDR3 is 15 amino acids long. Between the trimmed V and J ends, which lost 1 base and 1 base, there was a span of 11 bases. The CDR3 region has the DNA TGTGCCAGCAGCTTAGGGGGGACGCAGTCCTACGAGCAGTACTTC. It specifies CASSLGGTQSYEQYF.